Below, one TCR beta chain is given with its context. Its antigen is unknown. The input lacks base qualities; no much larger clone sits a single base away. The data were obtained in a study of T cell responses to AZD1222 COVID-19 vaccine (dated by TCRdb to 2020 to 2022). Background on the whole study: TCR sequencing covered roughly 230 trial participants: 200 to 220 given two doses of AZD1222 and about 26 given two doses of MenACWY control vaccine. Enrollment into the trials was organized by age into subgroups of 18-55, 56-69 and 70-plus years, and those subgroups contained 148, 28 and 57 TCR-sequenced participants, respectively.

Reading the label with the study, this specimen's time point is: baseline before first vaccination. Interpreted using the paper, the treatment or condition label stands for: meningococcal conjugate vaccine given as trial control. Vaccinee samples came from UK trials COV001 and COV002, including a single-blind randomized controlled phase 2/3 trial of AZD1222 (ChAdOx1 nCoV-19) in healthy adults. For TCRbeta chain sequencing, PBMC samples were collected from trial participants at day 0 and at day 28 after the second dose. The CDR3 regions of human TCRbeta chains were subjected to immunosequencing. Concerning the study's data processing: TCRs in the repertoires were matched against a reference library of SARS-CoV-2-specific TCRs that had been generated with the MIRA antigen-specificity platform. Breadth was defined as the fraction of unique TCRs that were SARS-CoV-2-associated. Depth was defined as the fraction of total T cells that were SARS-CoV-2-associated. Using the MIRA data, each spike-specific TCR was assigned both to the spike region to which the TCR was reactive and to a CD4 or CD8 class. Log10-transformed breadth and depth values were compared by one-way ANOVA with Sidak's multiple comparisons tests. In TCRdb, the immuneACCESS table is reduced to in-frame sequences with V and J assigned. These tables do not hold every clone; where another copy was compared, an unresolved V gene accounts for under half, and the others remain unexplained. The V and J calls and the clone size are those of that table, but D and trimming were determined from the DNA. Within this sample are some 150,000 clones, with approximately 85% of them counted one time only. The ten largest clones take up less than 5% of the sample.

Paper-wide results and their limitations: Most participants were white British and females outnumbered males, and the authors suggested that clonal diversity may have been underestimated. After two AZD1222 doses, both the breadth and the depth of spike-specific TCRs were significantly higher than at day 0 and than in MenACWY recipients. In the small 56-69-year group, the increase in depth fell short of significance, most likely because of low power. Reportedly, close to half of the unique spike-specific TCRs recognized epitopes lying outside the regions that are mutated in the B.1.351 and B.1.1.7 variants. The whole spike protein was spanned by vaccine-associated CD4 TCRs, and dominant responses were seen in regions 160-218 and 743-854. Because no samples from the day 14 peak response were available, repertoires could be characterized only after the peak T cell response. Conclusions about previously exposed vaccinees are limited, since just five or six AZD1222 recipients were seropositive for SARS-CoV-2 at baseline.

V is pared back by 0 bases and J by 1 base, with 7 bases lying between the germline termini. The CDR3, cysteine through phenylalanine, is 14 amino acids long. CDR3 DNA is the only sequence kept; it has 42 bases, read in frame from the first base. The germline V gene provides CDR1 SGHRS and CDR2 YFSETQ. The TCR comes from an adult in good health. The rearranged chain carries TRBV5-1 and TRBJ1-1; 5 matching bases give a weak D call of TRBD1. Specimen: peripheral blood, collected on day 0 of MenACWY control vaccination. The CDR3 region: CASSLAGPNTEAFF. The nucleotide sequence is given as TGCGCCAGCAGCTTGGCGGGGCCGAACACTGAAGCTTTCTTT.